A single sample is the source of the 2 T cell receptor beta chains below, sequenced in a study of blood T cell repertoires in COVID-19. Sequencing used immunoSEQ multiplex PCR; TCRdb keeps in-frame clones, though not all of them. Among some 96,000 clones, over 80% were seen once, and the ten largest hold approximately 10%. The sequencing sample was made of peripheral blood. All receptors derive from a human donor in a cohort sampled during active COVID-19.

The chain combines TRBV6-5 with TRBJ2-2; D not certain. Trimming shortened V by 6 bases and J by 5 bases, and 13 bases separated the two germline ends. CDR3 length: 14 residues. Germline V CDR1 and CDR2: MNHEY, SVGAGI. This CDR3 reads CASRKGVSTGELFF. DNA for the CDR3: TGTGCCAGCAGAAAAGGAGTTTCGACCGGGGAGCTGTTTTTT.

The rearrangement uses TRBV3-1 (or the pseudogene TRBV3-2) and TRBJ2-1, with D hard to call. The germline V gene has CDR1 LGHDT and CDR2 YNNKEL (reference sequence). The CDR3 loop spans 17 amino acids. V gave up 3 bases and J gave up 0 bases, with 15 bases separating them. The CDR3 bases are TGTGCCAGCAGCCATAAAGCAGGTTCGAGCTCCTACAATGAGCAGTTCTTC. It is translated as CASSHKAGSSSYNEQFF.